This record concerns one T cell receptor (beta chain) sequence. The target antigen is unknown. These data are taken from a study of cytomegalovirus exposure and HLA in healthy donors. Study in general: Early on, a data release was issued that held approximately 78 million unique TCRs from HLA-typed donors.

Each donor was healthy, and each was a bone marrow donor. The PCR was carried out with 60 Vbeta primers and 13 Jbeta primers. Authors' data handling: In a later analysis, around 10 million of 65 million to 80 million unique beta chains occurred in at least two donors. Libraries were prepared by immunoSEQ multiplex PCR; TCRdb keeps only in-frame clonotypes and omits some of them. V and J calls and clone size come straight from that table; D and trimming were deduced from the DNA. The profile covers about 200,000 clones, with around 80% appearing a single time and over 3.5% taken by the ten largest. Study-level points and caveats: In vitro confirmation showed a few CMV-associated chains to be CMV antigen specific.

The origin of this receptor is a male donor in good health and CMV-seronegative. Sequencing was carried out using PBMCs.

The CDR3 protein is CASSLALGARGRAFF. DNA for the CDR3: TGTGCCAGCAGCTTAGCTCTGGGGGCGCGAGGGCGAGCTTTCTTT. The J gene is TRBJ1-1, the V gene TRBV7-2, with D possibly being TRBD1 (6 bases). V was cut by 0 bases and J by 10 bases, with 18 bases left in between. The CDR3 runs to 15 residues. The germline gives CDR1 SGHTA, CDR2 FQGNSA.